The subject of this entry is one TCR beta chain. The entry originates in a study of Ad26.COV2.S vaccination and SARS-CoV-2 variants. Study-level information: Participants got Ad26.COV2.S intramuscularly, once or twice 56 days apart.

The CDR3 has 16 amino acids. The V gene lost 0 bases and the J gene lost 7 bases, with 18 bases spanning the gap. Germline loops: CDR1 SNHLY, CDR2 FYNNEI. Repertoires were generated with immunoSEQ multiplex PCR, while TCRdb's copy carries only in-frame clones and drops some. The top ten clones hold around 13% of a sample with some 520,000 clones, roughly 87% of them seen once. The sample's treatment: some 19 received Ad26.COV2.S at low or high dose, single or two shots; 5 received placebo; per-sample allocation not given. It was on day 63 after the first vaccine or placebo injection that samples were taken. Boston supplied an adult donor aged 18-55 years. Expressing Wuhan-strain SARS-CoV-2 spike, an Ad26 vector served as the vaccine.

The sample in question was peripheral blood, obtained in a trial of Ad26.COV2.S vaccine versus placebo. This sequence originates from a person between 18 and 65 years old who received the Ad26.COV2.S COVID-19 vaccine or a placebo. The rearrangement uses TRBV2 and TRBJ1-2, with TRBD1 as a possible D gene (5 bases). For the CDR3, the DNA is TGTGCCAGCAGTGAAGCGCTTGGGGCCCTGTCCGTTGGCTACACCTTC. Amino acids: CASSEALGALSVGYTF.